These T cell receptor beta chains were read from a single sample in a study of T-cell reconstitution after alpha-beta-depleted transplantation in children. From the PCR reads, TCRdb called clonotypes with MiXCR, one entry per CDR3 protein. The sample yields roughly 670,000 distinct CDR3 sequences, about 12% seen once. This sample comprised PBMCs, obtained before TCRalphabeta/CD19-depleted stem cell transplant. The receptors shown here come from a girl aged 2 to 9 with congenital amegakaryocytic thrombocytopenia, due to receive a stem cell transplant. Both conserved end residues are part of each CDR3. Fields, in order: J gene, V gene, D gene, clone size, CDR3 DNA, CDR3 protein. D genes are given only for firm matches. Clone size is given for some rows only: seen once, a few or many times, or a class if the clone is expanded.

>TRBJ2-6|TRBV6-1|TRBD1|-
TGTGCCATTGGGACAGCTCTGAACTTTGGGGCCAACGTCCTGACTTTC
CAIGTALNFGANVLTF
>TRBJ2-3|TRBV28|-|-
TGTGCCAGCAGTCTAAAGGGATGGGATACGCAGTATTTT
CASSLKGWDTQYF
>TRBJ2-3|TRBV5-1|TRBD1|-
TGCGCCAGCAGCTTGGGACAGGGATTCACAGATACGCAGTATTTT
CASSLGQGFTDTQYF
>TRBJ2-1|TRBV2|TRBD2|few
TGTGCCAGCATGGGGCGGAGCGGGATCCACAATGAGCAGTTCTTC
CASMGRSGIHNEQFF
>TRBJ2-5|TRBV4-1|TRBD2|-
TGCGCCAGCAGCCAAGGACTAGCGGGAGCTGTATCGGTAGAGACCCAGTACTTC
CASSQGLAGAVSVETQYF
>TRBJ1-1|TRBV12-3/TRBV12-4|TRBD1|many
TGTGCCAGCAGAGACCTCCGGGACAGGGGAAGGAGCACTGAAGCTTTCTTT
CASRDLRDRGRSTEAFF
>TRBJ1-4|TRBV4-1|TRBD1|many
TGCGCCAGCAGCCAAGTAATCTGGAGACAGGGCAGCGAAAAACTGTTTTTT
CASSQVIWRQGSEKLFF
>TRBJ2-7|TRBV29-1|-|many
TGCAGCGTTGGGGGGACCGAAGTTCAGTACTTC
CSVGGTEVQYF
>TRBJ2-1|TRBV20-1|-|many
TGCAGTGCTGCCCGGGGTTACAATGAGCAGTTCTTC
CSAARGYNEQFF
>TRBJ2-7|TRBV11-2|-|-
TGTGCCAGCAGCTTAGAACAGAACGAGCAGTACTTC
CASSLEQNEQYF
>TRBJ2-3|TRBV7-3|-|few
TGTGCCAGCAAACTGATGTCAGATACGCAGTATTTT
CASKLMSDTQYF
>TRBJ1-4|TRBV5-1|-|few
TGCGCCAGCAGCTTCTGGGGCCTTGGGACAACTAATGAAAAACTGTTTTTT
CASSFWGLGTTNEKLFF
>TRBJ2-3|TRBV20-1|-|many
TGCAGTGTGGGCGGGAATAACCCAGATACGCAGTATTTT
CSVGGNNPDTQYF
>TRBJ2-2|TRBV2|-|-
TGTGCCAGCAGTGCGACATCTTACACCGGGGAGCTGTTTTTT
CASSATSYTGELFF
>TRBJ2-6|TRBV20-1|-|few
TGCAGTGCTAGAGTGGGTGACTCTGGGGCCAACGTCCTGACTTTC
CSARVGDSGANVLTF
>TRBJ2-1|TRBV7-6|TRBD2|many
TGTGCCAGCAGCTTAAAACTAGCGGGAGGGCCCATAAATGAGCAGTTCTTC
CASSLKLAGGPINEQFF
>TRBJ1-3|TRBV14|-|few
TGTGCCAGCAGCCAAGCCGCAGGAAACACCATATATTTT
CASSQAAGNTIYF
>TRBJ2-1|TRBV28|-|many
TGTGCCAGCAGTTTTACGGGAAAGGATGAGCAGTTCTTC
CASSFTGKDEQFF
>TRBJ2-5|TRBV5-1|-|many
TGCGCCAGCCGATCCTCGGGGACTCAAGAGACCCAGTACTTC
CASRSSGTQETQYF
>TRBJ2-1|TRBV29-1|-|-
TGCAGCGTTCCCTCTCCGGGCGGGACCTACAATGAGCAGTTCTTC
CSVPSPGGTYNEQFF
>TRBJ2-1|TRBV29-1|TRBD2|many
TGCAGCGTTGAAGGGCGGACCGGGACTAGCGGGACCATCTTTTGGAATGAGCAGTTCTTC
CSVEGRTGTSGTIFWNEQFF
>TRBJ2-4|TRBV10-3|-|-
TGTGCCATCAGTGGGGTTTCCAAAAACATTCAGTACTTC
CAISGVSKNIQYF
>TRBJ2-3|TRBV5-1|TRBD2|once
TGCGCCAGCAGCCTGAGACTAGCGGGAGCTAGCACAGATACGCAGTCTTTT
CASSLRLAGASTDTQSF
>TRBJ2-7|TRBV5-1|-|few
TGCGCCAGCAGCTTGGACCCTACTAACTACGAGCAGTACTTC
CASSLDPTNYEQYF
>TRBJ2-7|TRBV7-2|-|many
TGTGCCAGCAGCTTAGTCTCCGTCGAGCAGTACTTC
CASSLVSVEQYF
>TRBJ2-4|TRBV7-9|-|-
TGTGCCAGCAGCTTGGAAGGGCTCAAAAACATTCAGTACTTC
CASSLEGLKNIQYF
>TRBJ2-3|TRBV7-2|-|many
TGTGCCAGCAGCTTACTCGGCGGCACAGATACGCAGTATTTT
CASSLLGGTDTQYF
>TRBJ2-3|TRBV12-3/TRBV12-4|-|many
TGTGCCAGCAGTCAGGATGGCACAGATACGCAGTATTTT
CASSQDGTDTQYF
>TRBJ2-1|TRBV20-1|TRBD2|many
TGCAGTGCTAGCCCCGGACTAGCGGTGATTAACGATGAGCAGTTCTTC
CSASPGLAVINDEQFF
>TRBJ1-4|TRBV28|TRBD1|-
TGTGCCAGCAGTTCCTCCGGGGACAGGATAACAACTAATGAAAAACTGTTTTTT
CASSSSGDRITTNEKLFF
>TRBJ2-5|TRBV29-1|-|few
TGCAGCGTTGAAGATCTCGGGCAGGGGGAGACCCAGTACTTC
CSVEDLGQGETQYF
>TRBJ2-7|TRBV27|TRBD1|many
TGTGCCAGCAGTGAGGGGGCCGAGCAGTACTTC
CASSEGAEQYF